A single sample gave rise to the 26 T cell receptor beta chains below, sequenced in a study of blood T cell repertoires in COVID-19. TCRdb's table, derived via immunoSEQ multiplex PCR, lists solely in-frame clones and lacks some. Among about 50,000 clones listed, roughly 84% were seen once. Sequenced material: peripheral blood. All receptors derive from a man aged 70-80 years with active COVID-19.

The V call is TRBV9, the J call TRBJ2-7; 9 bases are a match to TRBD1. Unmatched junction bases numbered 11, after V lost 3 bases and J lost 7 bases. The V gene's germline CDR1 is SGDLS and CDR2 YYNGEE. The CDR3 length is 15 residues. Here the CDR3 reads CASSARGQGLREQYF. The CDR3 nucleotides read TGTGCCAGCAGCGCGAGGGGACAGGGATTGCGGGAGCAGTACTTC.

The chain carries TRBV9 and TRBJ1-5, with 8 bases aligning to TRBD1. The CDR3 loop spans 15 amino acids. Germline V gives CDR1 SGDLS, CDR2 YYNGEE. V dropped 3 bases and J dropped 4; count of bases not matched to a gene: 6. Written as DNA, the CDR3 is TGTGCCAGCAGCGCTTCAGGGGGCGAAAATCAGCCCCAGCATTTT. This codes for CASSASGGENQPQHF.

The gene calls are TRBV4-2 and TRBJ2-3; maybe TRBD1 (5 bases). With 2 bases removed from V and 3 bases from J, the gap between germline ends came to 9 bases. Germline CDR1 is LGHNA and CDR2 is YNFKEQ. The length of the CDR3 is 14 residues. The CDR3 DNA sequence: TGTGCCAGCAGCCAACCTCAGGGAACAGATACGCAGTATTTT. Its protein is CASSQPQGTDTQYF.

V gene TRBV7-9 combines with J gene TRBJ1-2; 9 nucleotides line up with TRBD1. After removal of 4 bases from V and 5 bases from J, the junction contained 8 bases not matched to a gene. The CDR3 sequence is 15 residues long. Germline CDR1 is SEHNR and CDR2 is FQNEAQ (reference sequence). CDR3 coding DNA: TGTGCCAGCAGCTACAGCGGACAGGGGTTTTATGGCTACACCTTC. Protein product: CASSYSGQGFYGYTF.

The V and J genes are TRBV6-4 and TRBJ2-3; weak D call: TRBD1 (5 bases). The CDR3 runs 12 residues. CDR1 and CDR2 from the germline V gene are MRHNA and SNTAGT. Trimming removed 2 bases at V and 11 bases at J, with 11 bases between. CDR3 in DNA: TGTGCCAGCAGTGACGGTCTAGGGGTGCAGTATTTT. This gives the protein CASSDGLGVQYF.

The J gene is TRBJ2-2, the V gene TRBV6-6; 7 nucleotides line up with TRBD2. The CDR3 extends over 15 amino acids. V shed 6 bases and J 0 bases; nucleotides not matched to a gene: 4. CDR1 MNHNY and CDR2 SVGAGI come from the germline V gene (reference sequence). Written as DNA, the CDR3 is TGTGCCAGCAGCTGGGAGGGTGCGAACACCGGGGAGCTGTTTTTT. Residues: CASSWEGANTGELFF.

The rearrangement uses TRBV29-1 and TRBJ1-5; D uncertain. Germline V gene data show CDR1 as SQVTM and CDR2 as ANQGSEA. With 0 bases removed from V and 10 bases from J, the gap between germline ends came to 10 bases. The CDR3 is 12 residues long. The CDR3 sequence is CSVEDQGGPQHF. In DNA, the CDR3 is TGCAGCGTTGAAGATCAAGGCGGTCCCCAGCATTTT. Looking up the rest from reference TRBV29-1 and TRBJ1-5 gives the full variable domain: SAVISQKPSRDICQRGTSLTIQCQVDSQVTMMFWYRQQPGQSLTLIATANQGSEATYESGFVIDKFPISRPNLTFSTLTVSNMSPEDSSIYLCSVEDQGGPQHFGDGTRLSIL.

The rearrangement uses TRBV30 and TRBJ1-1; D may be TRBD1 (6 bases). The CDR3 is made up of 14 amino acids. Germline lookup yields CDR1 GTSNPN and CDR2 SVGIG (reference sequence). Trimming left V 2 bases short and J 0 bases short, with 10 bases between. CDR3 amino acids: CAWSTRGMNTEAFF. As DNA, the CDR3 is TGTGCCTGGAGTACCAGGGGAATGAACACTGAAGCTTTCTTT.

The chain recombines TRBV4-3 with TRBJ2-1, with 11 bases identical to TRBD2. The germline gives CDR1 LGHNA, CDR2 YSLEER. The CDR3 has 16 amino acids. Trimming removed 0 bases from V and 9 bases from J; junction bases left unmatched: 7. The DNA of the CDR3 is TGCGCCAGCAGCCAAGACACTAGCGGGAGCGTAGTTGAGCAGTTCTTC. Translating gives CASSQDTSGSVVEQFF.

The rearrangement uses TRBV5-1 and TRBJ1-4; 7 nucleotides match TRBD1. Germline CDR1 SGHRS, CDR2 YFSETQ. The CDR3 contains 16 residues. V shed 4 bases, J shed 2 bases, and the junction held 8 bases outside the gene matches. The CDR3 bases are TGCGCCAGCAGCCTAACAGGGGTATCGACTAATGAAAAACTGTTTTTT. It is translated as CASSLTGVSTNEKLFF.

This chain uses TRBV19 with TRBJ2-1, with 7 nucleotides matching TRBD1. With V trimmed by 10 bases and J by 2 bases, 11 bases remained unmatched. From germline, CDR1 is LNHDA and CDR2 SQIVND (reference sequence). The length of the CDR3 is 15 residues. The CDR3: CATIDRAGPYNEQFF. DNA of the CDR3: TGTGCCACGATCGACAGGGCCGGTCCCTACAATGAGCAGTTCTTC.

The chain recombines TRBV6-6 with TRBJ1-4, with a tentative D call TRBD1 (5 bases). Germline assignment: CDR1 MNHNY and CDR2 SVGAGI (reference sequence). The CDR3 loop spans 16 amino acids. Trimming stripped 6 bases from V and 1 base from J, with 15 bases between. CDR3 loop: CASSTPRVLTNEKLFF. CDR3 in DNA: TGTGCCAGCAGCACCCCCAGGGTCCTAACTAATGAAAAACTGTTTTTT.

The chain is built from TRBV2 and TRBJ2-5; D is perhaps TRBD1 (5 bases). This CDR3 has 14 amino acids. Trimming left V 1 base short and J 4 bases short, with 10 bases between. Germline V CDR1 and CDR2: SNHLY, FYNNEI. The CDR3 DNA is TGTGCCAGCAGTGAAGACAGGATCTCAGAGACCCAGTACTTC. Amino acid sequence: CASSEDRISETQYF.

The chain is built from TRBV4-2 and TRBJ2-2; 8 bases map to TRBD1. The CDR3 spans 16 residues. Germline CDR1 reads LGHNA; CDR2 reads YNFKEQ. J gave up 2 bases and V 1 base, and 3 bases lay outside the gene matches. The CDR3 DNA follows: TGTGCCAGCAGCCAAGTCGGGACAGGCAACACCGGGGAGCTGTTTTTT. Translating it yields CASSQVGTGNTGELFF.

This chain links TRBV29-1 with TRBJ2-1, with 10 bases fitting TRBD1. Germline CDR1 reads SQVTM; CDR2 reads ANQGSEA. J gave up 6 bases and V 5 bases, and 7 bases lay outside the gene matches. This CDR3 is 14 amino acids long. The CDR3 DNA follows: TGCAGCGTTCCCTATGGGACAGGGGTCAATGAGCAGTTCTTC. It specifies CSVPYGTGVNEQFF.

The J gene is TRBJ2-5, the V gene TRBV7-9; 7 bases are a match to TRBD1. Germline V lookup: CDR1 SEHNR, CDR2 FQNEAQ (reference sequence). V gave up 4 bases and J gave up 5 bases; unmatched junction bases: 7. The CDR3 totals 14 residues. The CDR3 sequence: CASSSRTGWETQYF. The DNA for the CDR3 is TGTGCCAGCAGCTCCAGGACAGGATGGGAGACCCAGTACTTC.

V and J are TRBV7-2 and TRBJ1-2; TRBD1 might be the D (5 bases). CDR1 SGHTA and CDR2 FQGNSA come from the germline V gene. The V end lost 4 bases, the J end lost 2 bases, and 8 bases lay between the germline ends. This CDR3 is 13 amino acids long. The CDR3 sequence: CASSYDSNYGYTF. The CDR3 bases are TGTGCCAGCAGCTACGACAGCAACTATGGCTACACCTTC.

V and J are TRBV6-5 and TRBJ1-1; possible D gene TRBD1, 5 bases. Per germline, CDR1 MNHEY and CDR2 SVGAGI. CDR3 size: 14 residues. With 6 bases removed from V and 1 base from J, the gap between germline ends came to 12 bases. CDR3 residues: CASSFWQGNTEAFF. CDR3 sequence (DNA): TGTGCCAGCAGCTTTTGGCAGGGGAACACTGAAGCTTTCTTT.

The CDR3 DNA sequence: TGCGCCAGCAGCCAAGGAGTAGGGACAGGGAAGGGCGAGCAGTACTTC. The encoded protein is CASSQGVGTGKGEQYF. V usage is TRBV4-1 and J usage is TRBJ2-7, with 9 bases fitting TRBD1. Trimming took 1 base from V and 6 from J; bases not matched to a gene: 10. The CDR3 is 16 residues long. Germline CDR1 and CDR2: MGHRA and YSYEKL.

This chain links TRBV18 with TRBJ1-2; tentatively, D is TRBD1 (6 bases). Per the germline V gene, CDR1 is KGHSH and CDR2 is LQKENI. Trimming cost V 2 bases and J 3 bases, with 13 bases left between them. There are 15 residues in the CDR3. The CDR3 nucleotides are TGTGCCAGCTCACCAGGGGGGGGCCCAGACTATGGCTACACCTTC. Translated, it gives CASSPGGGPDYGYTF.

The genes are TRBV5-5 and TRBJ2-5, with 10 bases that match TRBD1. Trimming took 3 bases from V and 4 from J; bases not matched to a gene: 6. The CDR3 length is 15 residues. The germline V gene encodes CDR1 SGHKS and CDR2 YYEKEE (reference sequence). The CDR3 region is CASSSPGTGVETQYF. The CDR3 nucleotides read TGTGCCAGCAGCTCCCCCGGGACAGGGGTAGAGACCCAGTACTTC.

The chain links TRBV28 to TRBJ1-1; D may be TRBD1 (6 bases). This CDR3 comprises 14 residues. The germline gives CDR1 MDHEN, CDR2 SYDVKM. Trimming stripped 5 bases from V and 4 bases from J, with 14 bases between. The CDR3 DNA reads as TGTGCCAGCAGTAACAGGGATGCTCTCACTGAAGCTTTCTTT. Translating it yields CASSNRDALTEAFF.

The chain couples TRBV11-3 to TRBJ2-7, with 11 nucleotides matching TRBD2. The CDR3 is made up of 15 amino acids. CDR1 SGHNT and CDR2 YENEEA come from the germline V gene. V was clipped by 5 bases and J by 5 bases; unmatched bases: 8. CDR3 coding DNA: TGTGCCAGCAGCCTATTTAGCGGGAGGGCCGACGAGCAGTACTTC. It translates to CASSLFSGRADEQYF.

This chain links TRBV5-1 with TRBJ1-6, with 9 bases aligning to TRBD1. V trimming: 4 bases; J trimming: 9 bases; junction bases outside the gene matches: 8. The CDR3 loop spans 15 amino acids. Germline-derived CDR1 and CDR2 are SGHRS and YFSETQ. CDR3 coding DNA: TGCGCCAGCAGCACTAGGACAGGGGACGGTTCACCCCTCCACTTT. This sequence encodes CASSTRTGDGSPLHF.

This clone was seen only a few times. The chain uses TRBV19 and TRBJ2-1; 16 nucleotides align to TRBD2. CDR3 length equals 16 residues. Losses at the gene ends were 6 bases for V and 5 bases for J; bases not matched to a gene: 4. Per germline, CDR1 LNHDA and CDR2 SQIVND (reference sequence). The CDR3 loop reads CASSGTSGRANNEQFF. CDR3 DNA sequence: TGTGCCAGTAGCGGGACTAGCGGGAGGGCCAACAATGAGCAGTTCTTC.

This clone was counted between two and nine times. CDR3 sequence reads: CASRATSGGLETQYF. The CDR3, as DNA: TGTGCCAGTAGAGCTACTAGCGGGGGGTTGGAGACCCAGTACTTC. The genes are TRBV19 and TRBJ2-5; 12 bases match TRBD2. J was trimmed by 5 bases and V by 6 bases; bases with no gene match: 7. Looked up from germline, CDR1 is LNHDA and CDR2 is SQIVND (reference sequence). The CDR3 is 15 residues long.